This passage covers 27 T cell receptor beta chains from one sample sequenced in a study of cytomegalovirus exposure and HLA in healthy donors. The study ran its PCR with 60 Vbeta and 13 Jbeta primers. Sequencing was performed with immunoSEQ multiplex PCR; in TCRdb, only in-frame clones are kept and a portion is missing. The sample records a few hundred thousand clones, around 90% being singletons. The sample comprised PBMCs. These receptor sequences come from a girl aged 2 to 9 in good health and CMV-seronegative.

The chain combines TRBV5-6 with TRBJ2-2, with D unresolved. The V end lost 2 bases, the J end lost 7 bases, and 12 bases lay between the germline ends. CDR1 SGHDT and CDR2 YYEEEE come from the germline V gene. The length of the CDR3 is 14 residues. CDR3 sequence: CASSLQQNDGELFF. The CDR3 nucleotides read TGTGCCAGCAGCTTACAACAGAATGACGGGGAGCTGTTTTTT.

The chain joins TRBV13 to TRBJ1-1; possibly TRBD1 for D (6 bases). Looked up from germline, CDR1 is PRHDT and CDR2 is FYEKMQ (reference sequence). Trimming cost V 5 bases and J 1 base, with 11 bases left between them. The CDR3 is 14 amino acids. This CDR3 is CASSRGGGNTEAFF. The CDR3 DNA is TGTGCCAGCAGCAGAGGGGGGGGGAACACTGAAGCTTTCTTT.

J is TRBJ2-6 and V is TRBV7-8, with TRBD2 as a possible D gene (5 bases). V shed 5 bases and J shed 2 bases, with 10 bases lying between them. CDR1 is SGHVS, CDR2 FQNEAQ, per germline. CDR3 size: 15 residues. The CDR3 spells CASSPWTPGANVLTF. Written as DNA, the CDR3 is TGTGCCAGCAGCCCATGGACTCCTGGGGCCAACGTCCTGACTTTC.

V usage is TRBV7-2 and J usage is TRBJ2-5, with 7 bases fitting TRBD1. CDR3 length: 15 amino acids. CDR1 and CDR2 from the germline V gene are SGHTA and FQGNSA. Unmatched junction bases numbered 11, after V lost 5 bases and J lost 5 bases. The CDR3, as DNA: TGTGCCAGCAGCCCCAGGGGGTCAGACTTGGAGACCCAGTACTTC. Its protein is CASSPRGSDLETQYF.

V gene TRBV27 combines with J gene TRBJ2-1; no clear D gene. CDR1 and CDR2 from the germline V gene are MNHEY and SMNVEV (reference sequence). This CDR3 has 12 amino acids. Deletions cut 7 bases from V and 9 bases from J, with 13 bases between. Here the CDR3 DNA reads TGTGCCAGCACCCGTATCCCCGGTGAGCAGTTCTTC. Its protein is CASTRIPGEQFF.

In nucleotides, the CDR3 is TGTGCCTGGATGAGGACAGGGAAAAGAGGTCAGCCCCAGCATTTT. Translation gives CAWMRTGKRGQPQHF. The gene calls are TRBV30 and TRBJ1-5; TRBD1 agrees at 8 bases. The CDR3 has 15 amino acids. J was trimmed by 6 bases and V by 4 bases; bases with no gene match: 11. CDR1 and CDR2 from the germline V gene are GTSNPN and SVGIG (reference sequence).

The chain uses TRBV6-1 and TRBJ2-1; 9 positions match TRBD2. The V and J ends lost 1 base and 6 bases, in that order; junction bases with no gene match: 4. Looked up from germline, CDR1 is MNHNS and CDR2 is SASEGT. This CDR3 has 15 residues. The CDR3 sequence is CASSEDAGGGNEQFF. CDR3 in DNA: TGTGCCAGCAGTGAAGATGCGGGAGGGGGCAATGAGCAGTTCTTC.

The rearrangement joins TRBV28 to TRBJ2-2; 7 bases line up with TRBD1. This CDR3 spans 14 amino acids. V lost 6 bases to trimming and J lost 6 bases; unmatched junction nucleotides: 7. Germline loops: CDR1 MDHEN, CDR2 SYDVKM. The CDR3 DNA reads as TGTGCCAGCAGCCGCGCTACAGGGGCCGGGGAGCTGTTTTTT. This gives the protein CASSRATGAGELFF.

The V and J genes are TRBV7-2 and TRBJ2-7; 10 nucleotides agree with TRBD2. The CDR3 is 16 residues long. J was trimmed by 1 base and V by 5 bases; bases with no gene match: 8. Germline V gene sequence: CDR1 SGHTA, CDR2 FQGNSA. The CDR3 loop reads CASSPGGLAVSYEQYF. CDR3 DNA sequence: TGTGCCAGCAGCCCCGGCGGACTAGCGGTATCCTACGAGCAGTACTTC.

The chain joins TRBV2 to TRBJ2-7; possibly TRBD1 for D (5 bases). This CDR3 comprises 14 residues. Germline V gene sequence: CDR1 SNHLY, CDR2 FYNNEI. V gave up 0 bases and J gave up 2 bases, with 8 bases separating them. Written as DNA, the CDR3 is TGTGCCAGCAGTGAAGCGAACAGGCCCTACGAGCAGTACTTC. Its protein product is CASSEANRPYEQYF.

The chain recombines TRBV27 with TRBJ2-7, with 10 bases that match TRBD1. J was trimmed by 6 bases and V by 5 bases; bases with no gene match: 7. Germline V gives CDR1 MNHEY, CDR2 SMNVEV (reference sequence). The CDR3 is 14 amino acids. The CDR3 nucleotides are TGTGCCAGCAGTCCTCGACAGGGGGCCGCCGAGCAGTACTTC. Translating gives CASSPRQGAAEQYF.

This chain links TRBV6-6 with TRBJ2-1; 11 bases are shared with TRBD1. This CDR3 is 16 amino acids long. The V and J ends lost 8 bases and 6 bases, in that order; junction bases with no gene match: 12. Germline V gives CDR1 MNHNY, CDR2 SVGAGI (reference sequence). Here the CDR3 reads CASSSVGGQGVNEQFF. CDR3 sequence (DNA): TGTGCCAGCTCCTCGGTAGGGGGACAGGGGGTCAATGAGCAGTTCTTC.

V is TRBV9 and J is TRBJ2-7; 7 bases align to TRBD1. V gave up 6 bases and J gave up 0 bases; unmatched junction bases: 6. CDR3 length: 14 residues. Per the germline V gene, CDR1 is SGDLS and CDR2 is YYNGEE. The CDR3 spells CASTSGTDSYEQYF. The CDR3 region has the DNA TGTGCCAGCACCTCCGGGACAGACTCCTACGAGCAGTACTTC.

The V call is TRBV2, the J call TRBJ2-5; 8 nucleotides match TRBD2. Losses at the gene ends were 6 bases for V and 1 base for J; bases not matched to a gene: 10. The CDR3 contains 16 residues. Per germline, CDR1 SNHLY and CDR2 FYNNEI. CDR3 sequence (DNA): TGTGCCAGCAGGTCTCTGGGAGCGGGAGCCCAAGAGACCCAGTACTTC. Translation gives CASRSLGAGAQETQYF. The full variable domain, in which reference TRBV2 and TRBJ2-5 provide the parts outside the CDR3, is EPEVTQTPSHQVTQMGQEVILRCVPISNHLYFYWYRQILGQKVEFLVSFYNNEISEKSEIFDDQFSVERPDGSNFTLKIRSTKLEDSAMYFCASRSLGAGAQETQYFGPGTRLLVL.

V and J are TRBV11-2 and TRBJ1-2; D is undetermined. Trimming stripped 8 bases from V and 6 bases from J, with 10 bases between. The CDR3 runs to 11 residues. The germline gives CDR1 SGHAT, CDR2 FQNNGV. CDR3 DNA: TGTGCCAGCTCCCGGGGTGATGGCTACACCTTC. This translates into CASSRGDGYTF.

DNA of the CDR3: TGTGCCAGCAGCTTAGACGTGCCAGGAACGATGAACACTGAAGCTTTCTTT. It encodes CASSLDVPGTMNTEAFF. The V and J genes are TRBV7-9 and TRBJ1-1; the D is unclear. The CDR3 loop spans 17 amino acids. Germline loops: CDR1 SEHNR, CDR2 FQNEAQ (reference sequence). The germline V and J ends were trimmed by 1 base and 0 bases, with 15 bases remaining between them.

The chain is built from TRBV9 and TRBJ2-1; tentatively, D is TRBD2 (5 bases). Trimming took off 4 bases at V and 6 bases at J, with 14 bases between the two ends. The CDR3 spans 14 residues. Germline V gene sequence: CDR1 SGDLS, CDR2 YYNGEE. CDR3 sequence reads: CASSPSPSGNEQFF. CDR3 coding DNA: TGTGCCAGCAGCCCGTCCCCGAGCGGCAATGAGCAGTTCTTC.

This clone showed up just once. This chain uses TRBV10-1 with TRBJ1-2; weak D call: TRBD1 (6 bases). This CDR3 contains 14 residues. With 5 bases removed from V and 0 bases from J, the gap between germline ends came to 10 bases. Germline lookup yields CDR1 WNHNN and CDR2 SYGVQD (reference sequence). DNA for the CDR3: TGCGCCAGCAGTAGGGGGATAGCTAACTATGGCTACACCTTC. Translating gives CASSRGIANYGYTF.

This rearrangement joins TRBV28 to TRBJ1-1, with 8 bases aligning to TRBD1. Germline loops: CDR1 MDHEN, CDR2 SYDVKM. CDR3 length: 13 amino acids. The junction had 4 bases not matched to a gene; V was cut back by 6 bases and J by 4 bases. The CDR3: CASRDRDGTEAFF. CDR3 DNA: TGTGCCAGCAGGGACAGGGACGGCACTGAAGCTTTCTTT.

V and J are TRBV5-1 and TRBJ2-2; the match to TRBD2 covers 8 bases. V lost 5 bases to trimming and J lost 5 bases; unmatched junction nucleotides: 5. Germline-derived CDR1 and CDR2 are SGHRS and YFSETQ. The CDR3 extends over 14 amino acids. The CDR3 reads CASRREGKTGELFF. For the CDR3, the DNA is TGCGCCAGCAGACGGGAGGGCAAAACCGGGGAGCTGTTTTTT.

The rearrangement uses TRBV5-1 and TRBJ1-1, with 9 bases lining up with TRBD1. The CDR3 runs to 15 residues. Germline lookup yields CDR1 SGHRS and CDR2 YFSETQ. The J segment lost 3 bases and the V segment lost 4 bases, leaving 7 bases of the junction unmatched. Written as DNA, the CDR3 is TGCGCCAGCAGCGGAGGGGACAGGGTGGACACTGAAGCTTTCTTT. Translating it yields CASSGGDRVDTEAFF.

The chain combines TRBV30 with TRBJ2-7; 7 bases agree with TRBD1. With 7 bases clipped from V and 6 bases from J, the junction kept 15 bases outside the gene matches. In germline, CDR1 is GTSNPN, CDR2 SVGIG (reference sequence). The CDR3 has 14 amino acids. CDR3 sequence (DNA): TGTGCCTCCGGCCTGGCGACAGGGTTGGGCGAGCAGTACTTC. Encoded protein: CASGLATGLGEQYF.

This chain connects TRBV7-9 to TRBJ1-3, with unresolved D. V lost 1 base and J lost 0, with 7 bases in between. Germline loops: CDR1 SEHNR, CDR2 FQNEAQ (reference sequence). CDR3 length: 15 amino acids. CDR3 in DNA: TGTGCCAGCAGCTTAGGTCGGAGCTCTGGAAACACCATATATTTT. This codes for CASSLGRSSGNTIYF.

Worth noting for this clone: A junction end diverges from the germline sequence, so it may reflect a read error. This chain uses TRBV7-9 with TRBJ2-7; 9 bases align to TRBD1. The CDR3 runs 16 residues. The germline V gene encodes CDR1 SEHNR and CDR2 FQNEAQ (reference sequence). CDR3 sequence (DNA): TGTTCCAGCAGCTTAATGGGACAGGGCATCTCCTACGAGCAGTACTTC. This codes for CSSSLMGQGISYEQYF.

J is TRBJ2-3 and V is TRBV7-3, with D maybe TRBD2 (7 bases). Germline assignment: CDR1 SGHTA and CDR2 FQGTGA. This CDR3 contains 15 residues. The V and J ends lost 5 bases and 4 bases respectively, with 16 bases between them. CDR3 sequence reads: CASSQRGGISDTQYF. The CDR3 DNA follows: TGTGCCAGCAGCCAAAGGGGGGGGATATCAGATACGCAGTATTTT.

CDR3: CASSFGTGATEAFF. The DNA for the CDR3 is TGCGCCAGCAGCTTCGGGACAGGGGCCACTGAAGCTTTCTTT. The gene calls are TRBV5-1 and TRBJ1-1, with TRBD1 matching over 10 bases. The CDR3 consists of 14 residues. Losses at the gene ends were 2 bases for V and 4 bases for J; bases not matched to a gene: 2. From germline, CDR1 is SGHRS and CDR2 YFSETQ. Full variable domain (outside the CDR3, taken from reference TRBV5-1 and TRBJ1-1): KAGVTQTPRYLIKTRGQQVTLSCSPISGHRSVSWYQQTPGQGLQFLFEYFSETQRNKGNFPGRFSGRQFSNSRSEMNVSTLELGDSALYLCASSFGTGATEAFFGQGTRLTVV.

The chain employs TRBV5-1 and TRBJ2-2, with D perhaps TRBD2 (6 bases). The CDR3 spans 16 residues. Germline V lookup: CDR1 SGHRS, CDR2 YFSETQ. Deletions cut 7 bases from V and 0 bases from J, with 16 bases between. The CDR3, as DNA: TGCGCCAGCTCCGGGAGTCCTCTCGCGAACACCGGGGAGCTGTTTTTT. Protein sequence: CASSGSPLANTGELFF.